These 20 T cell receptor beta chains share one sample of origin, sequenced in a study of blood T cells in healthy people across ages. The use of a sample-barcoded 5' primer and a J-beta primer mix characterized a second PCR of roughly 7 to 11 cycles. TCRdb called the 5' RACE reads again in MiXCR, with one record for every CDR3 protein. The sample lists about 1.7 million distinct CDR3 sequences; 28% were seen once. The specimen sequenced was blood. These receptors were taken from a woman in her 30s in good health.

As concerns this clonotype: A read error is possible here, since a much larger clone lies one base away. The CDR3 DNA sequence: TGCGCCAGCATAAGTAACAGGGAGGATACGCAGTATTTT. It encodes CASISNREDTQYF. The chain carries TRBV10-2 and TRBJ2-3; D might be TRBD1 (6 bases). This CDR3 spans 13 amino acids. V lost 7 bases and J lost 6, with 14 bases in between. The V gene's germline CDR1 is WSHSY and CDR2 SAAADI.

This clonotype was detected a few times. This CDR3 is CATSRAGNEQFF. The CDR3 nucleotides read TGTGCCACCAGCAGAGCGGGCAATGAGCAGTTCTTC. The chain employs TRBV15 and TRBJ2-1, with D uncertain. V was trimmed by 1 base and J by 6 bases, leaving 4 bases between them. Germline V gives CDR1 LNHNV, CDR2 YYDKDF (reference sequence). The CDR3 runs to 12 residues.

This clonotype has ten or more counts. As DNA, the CDR3 is TGCGCCAGCAGCCCTCCCTTAACGGAGACCCAGTACTTC. This gives the protein CASSPPLTETQYF. J is TRBJ2-5 and V is TRBV5-1; D gene unclear. The ends were cut back, 4 bases at V and 5 bases at J, with 12 bases in the middle. Germline CDR1 SGHRS, CDR2 YFSETQ. The CDR3 length is 13 residues.

This chain joins TRBV12-3 or TRBV12-4 and TRBJ2-3, with 11 bases aligning to TRBD2. The CDR3 extends over 16 amino acids. V was pared by 5 bases and J by 3 bases, with 7 bases of the junction left unmatched. In nucleotides, the CDR3 is TGTGCCAGCAGTCGAACGACTAGCGGGGAGACAGATACGCAGTATTTT. This codes for CASSRTTSGETDTQYF.

The chain is built from TRBV5-1 and TRBJ1-1; TRBD1 is a possible D gene (5 bases). The CDR3 covers 14 residues. V gave up 4 bases and J gave up 4 bases, with 14 bases separating them. The germline V gene encodes CDR1 SGHRS and CDR2 YFSETQ. The CDR3 region is CASSLLQVSTEAFF. The CDR3 DNA reads TGCGCCAGCAGCCTCTTACAGGTTTCCACTGAAGCTTTCTTT. The full variable domain, its missing parts supplied by reference TRBV5-1 and TRBJ1-1, is KAGVTQTPRYLIKTRGQQVTLSCSPISGHRSVSWYQQTPGQGLQFLFEYFSETQRNKGNFPGRFSGRQFSNSRSEMNVSTLELGDSALYLCASSLLQVSTEAFFGQGTRLTVV.

This clonotype came up many times. This rearrangement joins TRBV29-1 to TRBJ2-1; D is unresolved. Trimming took 7 bases from V and 10 from J, leaving 14 bases between them. The CDR3 loop spans 11 amino acids. Germline V gene lookup returns CDR1 SQVTM and CDR2 ANQGSEA. CDR3 sequence (DNA): TGCAGCGCTCAGAAGGGTAACGAGCAGTTCTTC. As protein: CSAQKGNEQFF.

The chain couples TRBV2 to TRBJ2-7; D not resolved. There are 12 residues in the CDR3. CDR1 and CDR2 (germline): SNHLY, FYNNEI. V dropped 6 bases and J dropped 2 bases, with 8 bases sitting between them. The CDR3: CASSGSPYEQYF. CDR3 nucleotide sequence: TGTGCCAGCAGCGGCAGCCCCTACGAGCAGTACTTC.

This chain links TRBV4-1 with TRBJ2-3; 7 nucleotides line up with TRBD2. The junction had 7 bases not matched to a gene; V was cut back by 1 base and J by 0 bases. Germline CDR1 reads MGHRA; CDR2 reads YSYEKL. The CDR3 consists of 17 residues. CDR3 sequence: CASSQVGQRDSTDTQYF. The CDR3 DNA is TGCGCCAGCAGCCAAGTAGGTCAGCGGGACAGCACAGATACGCAGTATTTT.

This clonotype was recorded a few times. The junction shows a germline mismatch at one end, possibly a read error. This chain joins TRBV12-3 or TRBV12-4 and TRBJ2-6; perhaps TRBD1 as D (6 bases). This CDR3 contains 15 residues. The CDR3 region is CASSPGVSGANVPTF. The CDR3 DNA follows: TGTGCCAGCAGTCCAGGGGTCTCTGGGGCCAACGTCCCGACTTTC.

This clonotype was picked up a small number of times. A junction end diverges from the germline sequence, so it may reflect a read error. The rearrangement links TRBV29-1 to TRBJ2-3; D is perhaps TRBD1 (5 bases). Per germline, CDR1 SQVTM and CDR2 ANQGSEA. The CDR3 sequence is 13 residues long. CDR3 in amino acids: CSASRGYTDTRYF. In DNA form, the CDR3 reads TGCAGCGCCTCTAGGGGTTACACAGATACGCGGTATTTT.

The rearrangement joins TRBV7-2 to TRBJ2-7; no firm D call. Germline CDR1 reads SGHTA; CDR2 reads FQGNSA. The V and J ends lost 7 bases and 3 bases respectively, with 16 bases between them. CDR3 size: 14 residues. CDR3 in DNA: TGTGCCAGCACCCTGTCGGGCAGAAACTACGAGCAGTACTTC. Amino acids: CASTLSGRNYEQYF.

This chain joins TRBV28 and TRBJ2-7; D might be TRBD1 or TRBD2, each matching 5 bases. Germline V CDR1 and CDR2: MDHEN, SYDVKM. The CDR3 spans 12 residues. V was clipped by 6 bases and J by 7 bases, with 13 bases between them. In nucleotides, the CDR3 is TGTGCCAGCAGGTGGGCCGAGGGGGAGCAGTACTTC. Its translation: CASRWAEGEQYF.

This clonotype has more than one count but fewer than ten. Germline and junction disagree at one end, which may indicate a read error. V is TRBV7-6 and J is TRBJ2-1, with D unresolved. The CDR3 consists of 13 residues. The germline V gene encodes CDR1 SGHVS and CDR2 FNYEAQ. The CDR3 region is CASSLDVAIERFF. CDR3 bases: TGTGCCAGCAGCTTGGACGTGGCCATTGAGCGGTTCTTC. The full variable domain, rest sourced from reference TRBV7-6 and TRBJ2-1, is GAGVSQSPRYKVTKRGQDVALRCDPISGHVSLYWYRQALGQGPEFLTYFNYEAQQDKSGLPNDRFSAERPEGSISTLTIQRTEQRDSAMYRCASSLDVAIERFFGPGTRLTVL.

This chain links TRBV6-6 with TRBJ2-3, with 13 bases matching TRBD2. With 5 bases clipped from V and 3 bases from J, the junction kept 8 bases outside the gene matches. This CDR3 contains 17 residues. CDR1 and CDR2 (germline): MNHNY, SVGAGI (reference sequence). The CDR3 sequence: CASSPWTSGSGTDTQYF. The CDR3 nucleotides read TGTGCCAGCAGTCCATGGACTAGCGGGAGTGGGACAGATACGCAGTATTTT.

The chain combines TRBV2 with TRBJ1-2; TRBD1 might be the D (5 bases). V was shortened by 4 bases and J by 0 bases, with 12 bases between the two germline ends. The CDR3 sequence is 15 residues long. CDR1 is SNHLY, CDR2 FYNNEI, per germline. CDR3 nucleotides: TGTGCCAGCAGTGCGTCGGGACGGACTAACTATGGCTACACCTTC. This gives the protein CASSASGRTNYGYTF. The whole variable domain, remainder taken from reference TRBV2 and TRBJ1-2, is EPEVTQTPSHQVTQMGQEVILRCVPISNHLYFYWYRQILGQKVEFLVSFYNNEISEKSEIFDDQFSVERPDGSNFTLKIRSTKLEDSAMYFCASSASGRTNYGYTFGSGTRLTVV.

The rearrangement uses TRBV29-1 and TRBJ2-3; 7 bases are shared with TRBD1. The V segment lost 7 bases and the J segment 2 bases; nucleotides outside the gene matches: 6. Germline assignment: CDR1 SQVTM and CDR2 ANQGSEA. This CDR3 has 13 residues. The CDR3, as DNA: TGCAGCGCTTTAACAGGGGCCACAGATACGCAGTATTTT. Residues: CSALTGATDTQYF.

A note on this clonotype: This may stem from a read error, because a much larger clone lies one nucleotide away. The chain joins TRBV12-3 or TRBV12-4 to TRBJ2-4; either TRBD1 or TRBD2 may supply D (6 bases each). TRBJ2-7 matches the DNA end more closely, so the J call is doubtful. The CDR3 has 15 amino acids. CDR3: CASSPGLGGLYEQYF. CDR3 DNA: TGTGCCAGCAGCCCGGGACTGGGGGGCCTATACGAGCAGTACTTC.

The chain is built from TRBV20-1 and TRBJ2-3; D tentatively reads TRBD1 or TRBD2 (5 bases each). This CDR3 spans 16 amino acids. V was clipped by 7 bases and J by 4 bases, with 24 bases between them. The germline gives CDR1 DFQATT, CDR2 SNEGSKA (reference sequence). The CDR3, as DNA: TGCAGTGTTACCTCCACCCGGGACGGTAACGCAGATACGCAGTATTTT. As protein: CSVTSTRDGNADTQYF.

This chain links TRBV21-1 with TRBJ1-5. TRBV21-1 is a recognized pseudogene. The CDR3 is 13 residues long. The CDR3 loop is CASSNTRNQPQHF. For the CDR3, the DNA is TGTGCCAGCAGCAATACCCGCAATCAGCCCCAGCATTTT.

The chain joins TRBV7-2 to TRBJ2-7, with D perhaps given as TRBD1 or TRBD2 (5 bases each). There are 15 residues in the CDR3. V was clipped by 1 base and J by 7 bases, with 17 bases between them. Germline CDR1 is SGHTA and CDR2 is FQGNSA. Written as DNA, the CDR3 is TGTGCCAGCAGCTTAGGGGGGAGCTTCCTTACGGAGCAGTACTTC. Its translation is CASSLGGSFLTEQYF.